This T cell receptor beta chain was captured by sequencing in a study of Graves' ophthalmopathy and Graves' hyperthyroidism. Study-wide background: Hyperthyroidism qualified as stable when ophthalmopathy did not develop within 18 months of follow-up.

Concerning this clonotype: Antigen: not known.

Patients newly diagnosed with hyperthyroidism, under 2 months' duration, were aged 18 to 65, the study reports. It was on clinical symptoms, serum thyroxine, TRAb, thyroid ultrasound and orbital computed tomography that diagnosis relied. The authors amplified TCR beta CDR3 regions from RNA transcripts. An initial RT-PCR round employing HTBI primers preceded a second-round multiplex PCR. TCRdb re-analysed the multiplex PCR reads in MiXCR, keeping a single row per CDR3 protein. The table records around 1,200,000 distinct CDR3 sequences, less than 45% of them present only once. V was pared by 1 base and J by 6 bases, with 11 bases of the junction left unmatched. Per germline, CDR1 SGHDN and CDR2 FVKESK. CDR3 length equals 17 residues. The study, taken as a whole, reports: The blood repertoire also included most expanded thyroid clonotypes above 0.001 frequency.

Specimen: peripheral blood or thyroid tissue (not recorded which). The source is an adult man with Graves' hyperthyroidism. The genes are TRBV14 and TRBJ2-2; 7 bases are shared with TRBD1. CDR3 in amino acids: CASSQGDRVWASGELFF. The DNA for the CDR3 is TGTGCCAGCAGCCAAGGAGACAGGGTTTGGGCGTCCGGGGAGCTGTTTTTT.